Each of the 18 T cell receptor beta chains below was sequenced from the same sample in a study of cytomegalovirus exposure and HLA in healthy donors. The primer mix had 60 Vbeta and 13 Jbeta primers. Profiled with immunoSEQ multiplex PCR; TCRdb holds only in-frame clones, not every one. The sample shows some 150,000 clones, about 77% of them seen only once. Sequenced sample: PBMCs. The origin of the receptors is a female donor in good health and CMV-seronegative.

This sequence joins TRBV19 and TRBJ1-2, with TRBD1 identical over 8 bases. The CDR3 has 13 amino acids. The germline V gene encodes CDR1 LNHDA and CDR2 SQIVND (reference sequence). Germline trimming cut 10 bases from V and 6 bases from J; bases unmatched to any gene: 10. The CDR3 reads CAIKGPGGNGYTF. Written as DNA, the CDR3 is TGTGCCATCAAGGGGCCAGGGGGCAATGGCTACACCTTC.

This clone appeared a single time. The chain's CDR3 is CASSLQTSGPYEQYF. The CDR3 coding sequence is TGTGCCAGCAGCTTACAGACTAGCGGCCCCTACGAGCAGTACTTC. The chain carries TRBV4-2 and TRBJ2-7, with 9 positions matching TRBD2. CDR1 and CDR2 from the germline V gene are LGHNA and YNFKEQ. Trimming cost V 5 bases and J 2 bases; bases outside gene matches: 7. The CDR3 is 15 residues long.

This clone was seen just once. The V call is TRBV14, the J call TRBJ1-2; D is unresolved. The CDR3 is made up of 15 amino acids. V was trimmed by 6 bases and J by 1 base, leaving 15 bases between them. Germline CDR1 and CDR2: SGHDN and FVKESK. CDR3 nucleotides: TGTGCCAGCAGTTCCCAAGATGGGAGTAACTATGGCTACACCTTC. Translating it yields CASSSQDGSNYGYTF.

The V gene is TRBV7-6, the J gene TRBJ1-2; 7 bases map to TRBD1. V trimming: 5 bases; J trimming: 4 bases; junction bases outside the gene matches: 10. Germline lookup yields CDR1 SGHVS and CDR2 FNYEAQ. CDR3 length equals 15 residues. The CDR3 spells CASSREQGTIYGYTF. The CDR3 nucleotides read TGTGCCAGCAGCCGAGAACAGGGGACGATCTATGGCTACACCTTC.

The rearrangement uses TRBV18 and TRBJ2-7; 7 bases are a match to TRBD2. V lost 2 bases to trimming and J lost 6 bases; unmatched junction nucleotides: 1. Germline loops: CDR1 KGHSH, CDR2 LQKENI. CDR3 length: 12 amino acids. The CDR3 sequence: CASSPAGVEQYF. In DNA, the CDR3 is TGTGCCAGCTCACCAGCGGGGGTCGAGCAGTACTTC.

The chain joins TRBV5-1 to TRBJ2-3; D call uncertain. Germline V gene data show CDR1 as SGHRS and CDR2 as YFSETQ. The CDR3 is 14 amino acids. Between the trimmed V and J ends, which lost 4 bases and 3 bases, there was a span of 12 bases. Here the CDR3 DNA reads TGCGCCAGCAGCCCGGTCTATTTAACAGATACGCAGTATTTT. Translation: CASSPVYLTDTQYF.

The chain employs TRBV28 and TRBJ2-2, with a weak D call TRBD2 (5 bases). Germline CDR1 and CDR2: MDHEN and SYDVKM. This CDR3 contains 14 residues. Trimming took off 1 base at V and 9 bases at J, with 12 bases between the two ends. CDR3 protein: CASSLSGTHRELFF. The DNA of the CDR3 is TGTGCCAGCAGTTTATCGGGAACTCACCGGGAGCTGTTTTTT. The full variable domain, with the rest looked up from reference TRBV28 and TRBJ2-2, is DVKVTQSSRYLVKRTGEKVFLECVQDMDHENMFWYRQDPGLGLRLIYFSYDVKMKEKGDIPEGYSVSREKKERFSLILESASTNQTSMYLCASSLSGTHRELFFGEGSRLTVL.

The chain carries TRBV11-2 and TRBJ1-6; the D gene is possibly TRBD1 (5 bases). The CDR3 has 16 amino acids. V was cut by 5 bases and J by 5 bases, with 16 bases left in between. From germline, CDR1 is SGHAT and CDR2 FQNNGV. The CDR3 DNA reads TGTGCCAGCAGCCCGGAAGATGCAGGGCATAATTCACCCCTCCACTTT. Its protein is CASSPEDAGHNSPLHF.

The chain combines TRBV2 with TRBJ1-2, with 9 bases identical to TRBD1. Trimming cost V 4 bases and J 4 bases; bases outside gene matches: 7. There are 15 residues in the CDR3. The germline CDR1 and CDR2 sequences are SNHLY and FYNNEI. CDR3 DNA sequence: TGTGCCAGCAGTGCTACTACGGACAGGGGCTATGGCTACACCTTC. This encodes CASSATTDRGYGYTF.

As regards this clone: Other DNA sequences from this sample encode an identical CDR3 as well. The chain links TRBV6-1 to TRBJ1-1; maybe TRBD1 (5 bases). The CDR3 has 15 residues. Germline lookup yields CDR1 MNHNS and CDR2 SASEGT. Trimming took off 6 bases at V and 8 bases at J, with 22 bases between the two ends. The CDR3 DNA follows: TGTGCCAGCAGGGCCGGGACTTCGGGGAGCACCGAAGCTTTCTTT. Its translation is CASRAGTSGSTEAFF.

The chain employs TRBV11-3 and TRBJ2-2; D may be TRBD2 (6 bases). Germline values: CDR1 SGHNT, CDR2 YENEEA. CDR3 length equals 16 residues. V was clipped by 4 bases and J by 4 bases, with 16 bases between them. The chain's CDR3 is CASSSQGLTFTGELFF. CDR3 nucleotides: TGTGCCAGCAGCTCCCAGGGACTGACATTCACCGGGGAGCTGTTTTTT.

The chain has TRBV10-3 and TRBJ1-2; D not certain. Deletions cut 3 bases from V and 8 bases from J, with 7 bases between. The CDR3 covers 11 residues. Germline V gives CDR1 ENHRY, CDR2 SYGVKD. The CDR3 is CAISDGGGYTF. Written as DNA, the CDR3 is TGTGCCATCAGTGACGGAGGAGGCTACACCTTC.

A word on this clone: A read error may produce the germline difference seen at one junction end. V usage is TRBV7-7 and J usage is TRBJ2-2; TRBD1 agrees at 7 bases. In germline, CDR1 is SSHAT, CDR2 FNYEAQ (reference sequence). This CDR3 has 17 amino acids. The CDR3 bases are TGTGCTAGCAGCCCATACACCGCAGGGGGTAGCACCGGGGAGCTGTTTTTT. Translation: CASSPYTAGGSTGELFF.

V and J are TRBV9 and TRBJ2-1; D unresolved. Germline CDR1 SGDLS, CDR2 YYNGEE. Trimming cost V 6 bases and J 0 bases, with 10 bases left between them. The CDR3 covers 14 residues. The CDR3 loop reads CASMAASSYNEQFF. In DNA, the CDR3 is TGTGCCAGCATGGCGGCCAGCTCCTACAATGAGCAGTTCTTC.

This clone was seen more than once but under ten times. CDR3 loop: CASSPGLEARGPQHF. Here the CDR3 DNA reads TGTGCCAGCAGCCCGGGGTTGGAGGCCCGAGGGCCCCAGCATTTT. The rearrangement uses TRBV5-6 and TRBJ1-5; D unresolved. This CDR3 has 15 residues. Germline V CDR1 and CDR2: SGHDT, YYEEEE. Trimming shortened V by 4 bases and J by 9 bases, and 20 bases separated the two germline ends.

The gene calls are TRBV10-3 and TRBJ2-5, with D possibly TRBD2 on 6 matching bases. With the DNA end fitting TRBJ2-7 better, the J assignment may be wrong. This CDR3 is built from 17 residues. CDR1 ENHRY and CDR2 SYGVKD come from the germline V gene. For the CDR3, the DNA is TGTGCCATCAGTGAGTCGGGGGACGGAGGGAGCTCCTACGAGCAGTACTTC. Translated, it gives CAISESGDGGSSYEQYF.

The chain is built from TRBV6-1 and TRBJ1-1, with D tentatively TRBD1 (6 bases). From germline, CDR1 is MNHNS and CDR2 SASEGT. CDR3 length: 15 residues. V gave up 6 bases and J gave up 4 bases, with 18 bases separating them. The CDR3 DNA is TGTGCCAGCAGCTCCCCAATACAGGGCCCCACTGAAGCTTTCTTT. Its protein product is CASSSPIQGPTEAFF.

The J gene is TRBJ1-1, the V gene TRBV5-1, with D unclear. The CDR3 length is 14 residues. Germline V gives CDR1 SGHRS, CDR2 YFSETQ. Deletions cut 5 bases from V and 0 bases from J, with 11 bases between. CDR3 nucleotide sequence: TGCGCCAGCAGAGGCACAGCCATGAACACTGAAGCTTTCTTT. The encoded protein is CASRGTAMNTEAFF.